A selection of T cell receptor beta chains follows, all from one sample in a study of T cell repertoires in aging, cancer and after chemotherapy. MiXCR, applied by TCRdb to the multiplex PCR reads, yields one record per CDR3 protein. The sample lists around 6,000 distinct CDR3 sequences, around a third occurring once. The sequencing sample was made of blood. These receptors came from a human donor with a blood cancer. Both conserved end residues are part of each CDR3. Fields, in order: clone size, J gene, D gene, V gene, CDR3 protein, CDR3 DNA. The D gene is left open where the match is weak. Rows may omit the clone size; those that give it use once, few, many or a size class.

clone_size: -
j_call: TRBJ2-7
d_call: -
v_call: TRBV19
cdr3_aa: CASSQWNFGSYEQYF
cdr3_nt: TGTGCCAGTAGTCAGTGGAACTTCGGGTCCTACGAGCAGTACTTC

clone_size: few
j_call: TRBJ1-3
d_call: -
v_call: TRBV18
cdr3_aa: CASSPPHGGNTIYF
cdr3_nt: TGTGCCAGCTCACCACCGCATGGTGGAAACACCATATATTTT

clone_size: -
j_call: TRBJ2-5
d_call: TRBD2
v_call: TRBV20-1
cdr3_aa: CSAPSGGASETQYF
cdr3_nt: TGCAGTGCCCCGAGCGGGGGGGCATCTGAGACCCAGTACTTC

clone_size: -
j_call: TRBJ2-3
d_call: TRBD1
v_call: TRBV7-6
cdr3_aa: CASSPGQENQDTQYF
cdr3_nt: TGTGCCAGCAGCCCGGGACAGGAGAACCAAGATACGCAGTATTTT

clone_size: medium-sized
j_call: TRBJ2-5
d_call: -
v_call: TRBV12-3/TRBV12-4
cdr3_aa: CASSLGPGRQETQYF
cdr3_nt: TGTGCCAGCAGTTTAGGTCCGGGGAGGCAAGAGACCCAGTACTTC

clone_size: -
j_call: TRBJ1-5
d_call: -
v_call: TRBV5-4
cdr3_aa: CASSLGSNQPQHF
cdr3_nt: TGCGCCAGCAGCTTGGGTAGCAATCAGCCCCAGCATTTT

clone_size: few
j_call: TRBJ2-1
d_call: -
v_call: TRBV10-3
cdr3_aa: CATEGGTDYNEQFF
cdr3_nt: TGTGCCACCGAGGGGGGGACCGACTACAATGAGCAGTTCTTC

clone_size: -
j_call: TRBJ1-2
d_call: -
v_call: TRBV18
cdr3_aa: CASSPPLGVGGYTF
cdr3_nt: TGTGCCAGCTCACCACCCCTCGGGGTTGGCGGCTACACCTTC

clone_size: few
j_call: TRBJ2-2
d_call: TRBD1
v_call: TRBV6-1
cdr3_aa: CASRIQGIGELFF
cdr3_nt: TGTGCCAGCAGAATACAGGGGATCGGGGAGCTGTTTTTT

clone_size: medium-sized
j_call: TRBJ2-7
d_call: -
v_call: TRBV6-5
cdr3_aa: CASSYPGQLQQYF
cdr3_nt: TGTGCCAGCAGTTACCCGGGACAATTGCAGCAGTACTTC

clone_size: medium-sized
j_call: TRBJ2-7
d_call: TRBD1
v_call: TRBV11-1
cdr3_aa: CASRRETGGYEQYF
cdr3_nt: TGTGCCAGCAGAAGAGAGACAGGGGGCTACGAGCAGTACTTC

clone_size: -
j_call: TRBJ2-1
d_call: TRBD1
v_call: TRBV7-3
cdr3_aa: CASSLSGTVQNEQFF
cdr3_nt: TGCGCCAGCAGCCTTTCCGGGACAGTGCAGAATGAGCAGTTCTTC

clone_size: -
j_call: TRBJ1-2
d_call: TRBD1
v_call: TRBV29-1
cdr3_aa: CSVATGAAGYGYTF
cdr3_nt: TGCAGCGTGGCAACAGGGGCGGCTGGGTATGGCTACACCTTC

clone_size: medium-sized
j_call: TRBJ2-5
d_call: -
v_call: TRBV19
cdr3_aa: CASSTGQIRETQYF
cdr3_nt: TGTGCCAGTAGTACCGGTCAGATACGGGAGACCCAGTACTTC

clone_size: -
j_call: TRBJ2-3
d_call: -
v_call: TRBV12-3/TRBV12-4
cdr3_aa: CASSSGAGVTDTQYF
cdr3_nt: TGTGCCAGCAGTTCCGGGGCAGGGGTAACAGATACGCAGTATTTT

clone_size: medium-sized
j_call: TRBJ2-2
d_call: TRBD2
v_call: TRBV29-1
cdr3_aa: CSVEILAGGGELFF
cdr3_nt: TGCAGCGTTGAGATACTAGCGGGGGGAGGGGAGCTGTTTTTT

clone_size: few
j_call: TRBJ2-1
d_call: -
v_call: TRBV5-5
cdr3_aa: CASSLETVQFF
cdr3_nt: TGTGCCAGCAGCTTGGAGACAGTGCAGTTCTTC

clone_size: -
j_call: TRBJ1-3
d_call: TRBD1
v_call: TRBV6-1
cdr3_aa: CASTGGAIGNTIYF
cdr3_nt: TGTGCCAGCACAGGGGGAGCCATAGGAAACACCATATATTTT

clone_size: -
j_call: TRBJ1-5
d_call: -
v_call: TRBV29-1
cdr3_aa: CSVEVGPKRQHF
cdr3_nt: TGCAGCGTTGAAGTCGGGCCAAAACGCCAGCATTTT

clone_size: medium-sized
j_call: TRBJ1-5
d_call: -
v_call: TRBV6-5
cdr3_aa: CASSYAGSNQPQHF
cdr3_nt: TGTGCCAGCAGTTACGCCGGGTCCAATCAGCCCCAGCATTTT

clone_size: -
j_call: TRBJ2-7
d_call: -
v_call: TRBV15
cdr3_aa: CATSREASSSYEQYF
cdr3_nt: TGTGCCACCAGCAGAGAAGCAAGTAGCAGCTACGAGCAGTACTTC

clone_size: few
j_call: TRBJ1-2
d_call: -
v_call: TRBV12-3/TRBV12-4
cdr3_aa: CASSPRQVHYGYTF
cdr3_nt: TGTGCCAGCAGTCCGAGACAGGTCCACTATGGCTACACCTTC

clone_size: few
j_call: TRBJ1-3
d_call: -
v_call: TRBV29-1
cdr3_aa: CSVLFTYGNTIYF
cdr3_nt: TGCAGCGTTCTCTTTACTTATGGAAACACCATATATTTT

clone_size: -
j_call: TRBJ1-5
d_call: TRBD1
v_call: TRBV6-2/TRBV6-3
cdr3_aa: CASSRGTGGTQPQHF
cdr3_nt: TGTGCCAGCAGCCGCGGGACAGGGGGCACTCAGCCCCAGCATTTT

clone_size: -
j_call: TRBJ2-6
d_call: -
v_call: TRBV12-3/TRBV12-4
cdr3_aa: CASSLYGRGANVLTF
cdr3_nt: TGTGCCAGCAGTTTATATGGCCGGGGGGCCAACGTCCTGACTTTC

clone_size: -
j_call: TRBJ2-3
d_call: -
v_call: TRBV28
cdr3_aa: CASPADYTDTQYF
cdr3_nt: TGTGCCAGCCCAGCGGACTACACAGATACGCAGTATTTT

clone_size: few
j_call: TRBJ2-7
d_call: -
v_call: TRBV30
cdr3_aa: CAWSVGFGFDEQYF
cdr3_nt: TGTGCCTGGAGTGTAGGGTTTGGCTTCGACGAGCAGTACTTC

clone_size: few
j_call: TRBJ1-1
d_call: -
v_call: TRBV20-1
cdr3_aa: CSASPWKGFMNTEAFF
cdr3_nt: TGCAGTGCTAGTCCGTGGAAGGGGTTCATGAACACTGAAGCTTTCTTT

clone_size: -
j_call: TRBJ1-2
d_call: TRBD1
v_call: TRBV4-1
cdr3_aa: CASSQDRTGVYGYTF
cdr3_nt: TGTGCCAGCAGCCAAGATCGGACAGGGGTTTATGGCTACACCTTC

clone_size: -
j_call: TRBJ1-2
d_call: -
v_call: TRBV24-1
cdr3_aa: CATSVGYTF
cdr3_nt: TGTGCCACCAGTGTAGGCTACACCTTC

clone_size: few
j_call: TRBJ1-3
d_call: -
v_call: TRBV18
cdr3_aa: CASSPLNSGNTIYF
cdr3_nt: TGTGCCAGCTCACCGCTGAACTCTGGAAACACCATATATTTT

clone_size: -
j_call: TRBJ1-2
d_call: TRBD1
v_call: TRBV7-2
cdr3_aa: CASSGWTGGSYGYTF
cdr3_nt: TGTGCCAGCAGCGGATGGACAGGGGGCAGCTATGGCTACACCTTC

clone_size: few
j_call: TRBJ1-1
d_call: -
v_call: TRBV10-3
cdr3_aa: CAIRGLGWEMNTEAFF
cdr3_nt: TGTGCCATCAGAGGCTTGGGATGGGAAATGAACACTGAAGCTTTCTTT

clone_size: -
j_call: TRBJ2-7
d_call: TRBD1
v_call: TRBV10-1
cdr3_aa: CASSDRERQGSSYEQYF
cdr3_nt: TGCGCCAGCAGTGACCGGGAAAGACAGGGCTCCTCCTACGAGCAGTACTTC

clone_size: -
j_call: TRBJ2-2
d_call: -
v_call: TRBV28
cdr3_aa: CASGQGELFF
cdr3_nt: TGTGCCAGCGGACAGGGGGAGCTGTTTTTT

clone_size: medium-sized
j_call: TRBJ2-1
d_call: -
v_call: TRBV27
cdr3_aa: CASRSTSRYNEQFF
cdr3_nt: TGTGCCAGCAGATCTACCTCACGGTACAATGAGCAGTTCTTC

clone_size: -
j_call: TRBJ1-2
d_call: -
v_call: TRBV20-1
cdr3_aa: CSARDSGVYGGYTF
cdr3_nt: TGCAGTGCTAGAGATTCAGGGGTGTATGGGGGCTACACCTTC

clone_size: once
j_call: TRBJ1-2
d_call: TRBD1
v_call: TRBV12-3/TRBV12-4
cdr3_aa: CASSEQGASYGYTF
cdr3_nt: TGTGCCAGCAGCGAGCAGGGGGCCAGCTATGGCTACACCTTC

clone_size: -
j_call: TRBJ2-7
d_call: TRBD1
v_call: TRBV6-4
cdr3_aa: CASSLLTGTGSYEQYF
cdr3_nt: TGTGCCAGCAGCCTTCTTACCGGGACAGGGAGCTACGAGCAGTACTTC

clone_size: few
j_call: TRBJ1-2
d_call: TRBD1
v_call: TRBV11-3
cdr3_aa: CASSLRGQGGYTF
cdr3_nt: TGTGCCAGCAGCCTCAGGGGGCAGGGGGGCTACACCTTC

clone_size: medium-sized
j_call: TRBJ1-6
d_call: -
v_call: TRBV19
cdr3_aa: CASSRGTDYSPLHF
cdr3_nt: TGTGCCAGTAGTCGTGGGACGGATTATTCACCCCTCCACTTT

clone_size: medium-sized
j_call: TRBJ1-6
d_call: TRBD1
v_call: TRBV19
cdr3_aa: CASSLQGANSPLHF
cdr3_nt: TGTGCCAGTAGTTTACAGGGGGCGAATTCACCCCTCCACTTT

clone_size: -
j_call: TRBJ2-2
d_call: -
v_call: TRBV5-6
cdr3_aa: CASSTTSTKNTGELFF
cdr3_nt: TGTGCCAGCAGCACCACTAGCACAAAAAACACCGGGGAGCTGTTTTTT

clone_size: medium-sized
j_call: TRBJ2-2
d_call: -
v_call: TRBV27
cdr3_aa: CASSPGPGELFF
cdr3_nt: TGTGCCAGCAGTCCAGGCCCGGGGGAGCTGTTTTTT

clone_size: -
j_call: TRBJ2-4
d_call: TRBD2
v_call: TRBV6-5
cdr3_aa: CASSYSAGLEGIQYF
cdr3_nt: TGTGCCAGCAGTTACTCAGCGGGACTAGAAGGCATTCAGTACTTC

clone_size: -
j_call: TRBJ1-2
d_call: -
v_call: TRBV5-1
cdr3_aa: CASSLGPGGGYTF
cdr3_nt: TGCGCCAGCAGCTTGGGACCGGGAGGGGGCTACACCTTC

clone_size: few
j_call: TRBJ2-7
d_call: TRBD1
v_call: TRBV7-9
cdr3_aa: CASSQGQSSGQYF
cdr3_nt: TGTGCCAGCAGCCAGGGACAGTCGAGCGGGCAGTACTTC

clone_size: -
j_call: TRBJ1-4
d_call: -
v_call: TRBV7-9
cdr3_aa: CASSYSAVNEKLFF
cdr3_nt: TGTGCCAGCAGTTATTCAGCAGTTAATGAAAAACTGTTTTTT

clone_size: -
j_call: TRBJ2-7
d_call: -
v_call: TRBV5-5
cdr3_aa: CASSRFQDRDQYF
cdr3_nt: TGTGCCAGCAGCCGCTTTCAAGACAGAGATCAGTACTTC

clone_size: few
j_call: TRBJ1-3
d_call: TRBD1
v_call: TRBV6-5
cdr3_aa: CASSYDRVNGNTIYF
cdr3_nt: TGTGCCAGCAGTTACGACAGGGTGAACGGAAACACCATATATTTT

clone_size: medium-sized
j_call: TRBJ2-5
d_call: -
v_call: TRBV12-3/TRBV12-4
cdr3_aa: CASSEIETQYF
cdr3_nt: TGTGCCAGCAGTGAAATTGAGACCCAGTACTTC

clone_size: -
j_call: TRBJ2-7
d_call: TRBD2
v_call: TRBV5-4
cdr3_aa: CASSGGTSGRAYEQYF
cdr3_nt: TGTGCCAGCAGCGGCGGGACTAGCGGGAGGGCGTACGAGCAGTACTTC

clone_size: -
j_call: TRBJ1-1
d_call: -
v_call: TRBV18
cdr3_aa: CASSPAQVGTEAFF
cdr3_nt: TGTGCCAGCTCACCGGCACAGGTGGGCACTGAAGCTTTCTTT

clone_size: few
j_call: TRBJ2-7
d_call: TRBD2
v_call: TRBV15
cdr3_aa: CATSRGRTSGRSEQYF
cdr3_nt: TGTGCCACCAGCAGAGGCCGGACTAGCGGGAGAAGCGAGCAGTACTTC

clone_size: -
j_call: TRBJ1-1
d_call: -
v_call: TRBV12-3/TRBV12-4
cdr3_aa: CASSAGTPLEAFF
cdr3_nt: TGTGCCAGCAGCGCCGGGACTCCCTTGGAAGCTTTCTTT